This T cell receptor (beta chain) was sequenced in a study of cytomegalovirus exposure and HLA in healthy donors (dated by TCRdb to 2015 to 2018). About the full investigation: An earlier analysis of roughly 500 of the donors reported over 250 Gb of sequence data and 95 million to 140 million unique TCR beta sequences obtained from 150 million to 200 million T cells. Roughly 310 gigabases of sequencing data and roughly 90 million unique TCR sequences were included in an early release covering around 650 HLA-typed donors. Of the approximately 370 genotyped donors, less than 90% were placed in the genetic ancestry cluster associated with self-reported Caucasian donors. The study aimed to test whether cataloging public T cell receptors could reveal signatures of past pathogen exposure. Using immunosequencing, the study profiled T cell repertoires from 550 to 750 subjects and related those repertoires to cytomegalovirus serostatus. Along with the approximately 600-subject first cohort, a separate validation cohort of over 90 different subjects was used. To predict cytomegalovirus infection status, the study brought together high-throughput TCR immunosequencing, statistical association of individual TCRs with disease status, and machine learning. To study patterns of TCR occurrence, a later analysis re-analyzed previously published TCR beta repertoires from 666 donors and added high-resolution HLA genotyping. Rather than using new phenotypic data, the later analysis identified candidate immune exposures from TCR beta sequences and from how often those sequences occurred across donors. In an earlier analysis of about 590 of the donors, high-throughput TCR beta sequencing was used to judge whether each TCR beta V gene segment behaved as functional or pseudogenic. Donor age, sex, ethnicity and CMV serostatus were compiled alongside the repertoire data. In a later genetic analysis, genome-wide SNP genotypes for about three fifths of the roughly 670 donors were used, and that subset was treated as a discovery cohort. Every repertoire in the discovery cohort had been generated on one and the same sequencing platform. Class I and class II HLA loci were covered by the typing at four-digit resolution. Typing coverage differed by locus: A, B, C, DRB1 and DQB1 were typed in about 629-640 donors, DQA1 in 522, DPA1 in some 600, and DPB1 in just under 480. Five DR-DQ haplotypes were treated as single units for association and clustering because of strong linkage in the cohort. On average, roughly 250,000 unique TCR beta nucleotide sequences were sequenced per donor among a few hundred genotyped donors of the cohort, with roughly 20% of those sequences being non-productive.

The library was prepared using the immunoSEQ multiplex PCR assay. A mixture of 60 forward primers for TCR Vbeta segments and 13 reverse primers for TCR Jbeta segments was used in the multiplex PCR. The CDR3 region of rearranged TCR beta genes was amplified from genomic DNA with a multiplex PCR assay. The Illumina HiSeq System was used to sequence the amplified TCR beta libraries as 87-base-pair reads. The authors' analysis ran thus. Across the 500 to 700 repertoires, a later analysis counted 80 million or so unique TCR beta chains, 9.5 million to 13 million of which were shared by at least two donors. To remove PCR and sequencing errors, raw reads were error-corrected and collapsed into unique sequences using a nearest-neighbor algorithm that merged closely related sequences. Alignment of CDR3 sequences to IMGT reference sequences was used to assign V, D and J gene segments. For a sequence to be retained, a match of at least six nucleotides to both a V gene segment and a J gene segment was required. Rearrangements were classified as productive when the CDR3 lacked stop codons and remained in frame with V and J, and all other rearrangements were classified as non-productive. CDR3 was defined according to IMGT convention as the region running from the second conserved V-encoded cysteine to the conserved J-encoded phenylalanine. In an earlier analysis of some 550 of the donors, sequences lacking an unambiguous match to a single V gene segment were excluded. An earlier analysis of 500 to 600 of the donors classified V segments as functional when productive rearrangements were above 56.7% and as segregating when the standard deviation between donors was above 5%. A statistical classification framework was built for diagnosing cytomegalovirus status from the catalog of TCR beta chain sequences. In a later analysis, V and J genes were assigned by comparing TCR nucleotide sequences against IMGT/GENE-DB human TR gene sequences. The TCRdist pipeline was used in a later analysis to assign CDR3 sequences and most-parsimonious VDJ recombination scenarios. In a later analysis, each TCR beta chain was defined by its CDR3 amino acid sequence together with its V-gene family, and reads lacking a unique V-gene family were excluded. A later analysis removed 550 to 700 highly shared, low-generation-probability nucleotide sequences to deal with suspected cross-contamination and a sequencing artifact. For each public chain, a later analysis derived a clonal expansion index from normalized ranks of inferred template counts within each repertoire. A later analysis computed generation probabilities with a VDJ recombination model fitted to out-of-frame rearrangements, and checked the results against IGoR. Hypergeometric tests were used in a later analysis to score TCR-TCR, TCR-HLA and TCR-CMV co-occurrence, with a repertoire-size bias correction applied to the TCR pairs. To estimate false discovery rates, a later analysis permuted the HLA or CMV assignments 20 times. In a later analysis, co-occurring TCRs were grouped using DBSCAN, and TCRdist sequence similarity was added for clustering within HLA-allele-positive subsets. For co-occurrence clustering, repertoires with fewer than 30,000 or more than 120,000 public chains were excluded, along with five or six repertoires with anomalous nucleotide sharing. What TCRdb holds here is the immuneACCESS table cut down to in-frame rearrangements. Part of the clones is not present; checked against another copy, under half of the missing clones reflect an unresolved V gene, and the others are unexplained. The V and J calls and clone size are taken from that table; D and trimming were inferred from the DNA. The sample data list 100,000 or so clones, and more than 9.5% of these were observed just once. Jointly, the top ten make up approximately 15% of the sample.

For CDR1 and CDR2, the germline V gene lists SQVTM and ANQGSEA. V loses 7 bases of germline sequence and J loses 0 bases, and the interval between the two ends is 19 bases. From cysteine to phenylalanine, the CDR3 is 17 amino acids long. Kept here is only the CDR3 DNA, which spans 51 bases and is read in frame from base 1. Worth noting for this clone: It has no known antigen specificity. Base qualities are not at hand, and no much larger clone is one base apart.

In total, roughly 710 healthy bone marrow donors made up the cohort. At the time of sampling, every cohort member was nominally healthy, though immune exposures that went unrecorded were likely present. The donor was CMV seropositive and belonged to the group of 250 to 300 seropositive cohort members. A peripheral blood sample was collected from each donor, and TCR beta sequencing was performed on peripheral blood mononuclear cells. The Qiagen DNeasy Blood Extraction Kit was used to extract genomic DNA from the blood cell samples. Findings and caveats that apply to the study as a whole: Linkage disequilibrium might explain the correlated functional status among segregating V segments, but an unknown experimental factor could not be ruled out. The classifier was reported to diagnose cytomegalovirus status with high specificity and sensitivity in both the original and validation cohorts. The earlier analysis of some 560 of the donors excluded 15 to 20 rarely observed V segments, including chromosome 9 orphons, because counts were too low. An earlier analysis of approximately 590 of the donors showed that most TCR beta V segments appeared in productive rearrangements either about 87% or about 30% of the time, which broadly matched IMGT annotations. In vitro tests confirmed that a few of the cytomegalovirus-associated TCR beta chains recognize cytomegalovirus antigens. Immune exposure information for the cohort was limited to CMV serostatus. The authors suggested that the approach could potentially be generalized to other disease states and immunological phenotypes. When HLA alleles, especially DR and DQ, strongly co-occurred, TCR associations were difficult to assign to individual alleles. Specific HLA alleles were associated with roughly 16,000 TCR beta sequences at a false discovery rate of 0.05 in a later analysis. Roughly uniform sequencing depth across donors was assumed in presence/absence analyses, although this assumption may not hold. A later analysis found that most CMV-associated TCR beta chains appeared HLA-restricted, with HLA associations seemingly driven largely by CMV exposure. A group of highly shared sequence variants was considered likely to be a technical artifact of the sequencing pipeline. According to a later genetic analysis, donors in an Asian-associated ancestry cluster had fewer N-insertions in productive TCRs than the roughly 670-donor mean. Only TCR beta chains were sequenced in this cohort, and the absence of alpha or paired-chain data limited detectable features. Because the 87-base-pair reads could not distinguish some IMGT-functional V segments, including TRBV6-2 and TRBV6-3, those segments were excluded. A further reported finding was that TCR beta sequences accurately predicted the HLA-A and HLA-B alleles for most subjects in the first cohort. Most TCR sequences were observed very rarely across donors, whereas some public TCRs were present in many individuals. In a later analysis, TCR association rates were found to vary across HLA loci, with the most associated TCRs seen for DRB1 alleles and the fewest for HLA-C alleles. Because HLA typing was missing for some donors at each locus, association tests included only the typed subset. In a later analysis, several top co-occurrence clusters were reported to appear linked to parvovirus B19, influenza, CMV and Epstein-Barr virus. In a later analysis, HLA-associated TCR beta chains showed more clonal expansion and lower generation probabilities than non-associated chains that were equally common. An association between a missense DCLRE1C variant and V-gene and J-gene trimming of TCR beta chains was found in a later genetic analysis and replicated in an independent cohort. The study gave a list of under 200 TCR beta chains associated with cytomegalovirus.

The sequenced sample consisted of PBMCs. This TCR came from a middle-aged man in good health and CMV-seropositive. The rearrangement joined TRBV29-1 to TRBJ2-6, with TRBD1 as a weak D call on 5 bases. The sequenced DNA is TGCAGCGCCCCCCCGGCAGGGCGATACTCTGGGGCCAACGTCCTGACTTTC. It translates as CSAPPAGRYSGANVLTF.